This passage covers 8 T cell receptor beta chains from one sample sequenced in a study of long-term antiretroviral therapy in people with HIV (dated by TCRdb to 2021 to 2024). The immunoSEQ hsTCRB v3.0 assay was used at survey level resolution to sequence the TRB variable region. TCRdb mirrors the immuneACCESS table, restricted to in-frame sequences. Some clones are absent from its copies; in checked studies, under half trace to an unresolved V gene, and the reason for the others is unknown. This sample has about 31,000 clones in its table, and 80% to 90% of those were observed once. Clones ranked in the top ten supply approximately 3.8% of the sample. Material: unsorted PBMCs, obtained 0.8 years before starting antiretroviral therapy. These receptors were taken from a man in his late teens or twenties with HIV.

This rearrangement joins TRBV7-9 to TRBJ2-5; TRBD2 matches at 12 bases. V shed 5 bases and J 3 bases; nucleotides not matched to a gene: 10. Per germline, CDR1 SEHNR and CDR2 FQNEAQ (reference sequence). The CDR3 consists of 17 residues. The CDR3 sequence: CASSPTSGGYLEETQYF. CDR3 in DNA: TGTGCCAGCAGCCCTACTAGCGGGGGGTACCTGGAAGAGACCCAGTACTTC.

This chain uses TRBV30 with TRBJ2-7; 14 nucleotides align to TRBD2. The CDR3 is 19 residues long. Germline trimming cut 2 bases from V and 5 bases from J; bases unmatched to any gene: 17. CDR1 and CDR2 from the germline V gene are GTSNPN and SVGIG (reference sequence). CDR3 nucleotide sequence: TGTGCCTGGAGTCACCCGACTCCCGGGACTAGCGGGAGAAACCACGAGCAGTACTTC. Translated, it gives CAWSHPTPGTSGRNHEQYF.

This clone was picked up one time. The V gene is TRBV5-6, the J gene TRBJ2-5, with D uncertain. The CDR3 consists of 13 residues. Germline CDR1 and CDR2: SGHDT and YYEEEE. V shed 4 bases and J shed 4 bases, with 11 bases lying between them. The CDR3 reads CASSPQRTETQYF. CDR3 sequence (DNA): TGTGCCAGCAGCCCCCAACGTACAGAGACCCAGTACTTC.

This clone was seen only once. V and J are TRBV2 and TRBJ2-5, with TRBD2 as a possible D gene (6 bases). V was clipped by 5 bases and J by 2 bases, with 15 bases between them. The CDR3 contains 15 residues. CDR1 SNHLY and CDR2 FYNNEI come from the germline V gene. CDR3 region: CASSNGGGGQETQYF. The CDR3 nucleotides are TGTGCCAGCAGTAACGGGGGAGGAGGGCAAGAGACCCAGTACTTC.

The V and J genes are TRBV4-3 and TRBJ1-2, with TRBD1 identical over 8 bases. The CDR3 has 14 amino acids. The germline gives CDR1 LGHNA, CDR2 YSLEER. V lost 0 bases, J lost 8 bases, and 5 bases stayed unmatched. CDR3: CASSQDPTGAGYTF. The DNA for the CDR3 is TGCGCCAGCAGCCAAGATCCGACAGGGGCGGGCTACACCTTC.

This chain joins TRBV19 and TRBJ2-3; tentative D call: TRBD2 (7 bases). There are 16 residues in the CDR3. CDR1 and CDR2 from the germline V gene are LNHDA and SQIVND (reference sequence). V gave up 2 bases and J gave up 4 bases, with 16 bases separating them. The CDR3 DNA is TGTGCCAGTAGTATACACAGGGTTGGGGGGGCAGATACGCAGTATTTT. The encoded protein is CASSIHRVGGADTQYF. The full variable domain, completed using reference TRBV19 and TRBJ2-3, is DGGITQSPKYLFRKEGQNVTLSCEQNLNHDAMYWYRQDPGQGLRLIYYSQIVNDFQKGDIAEGYSVSREKKESFPLTVTSAQKNPTAFYLCASSIHRVGGADTQYFGPGTRLTVL.

The chain has TRBV7-8 and TRBJ2-7; TRBD1 aligns across 8 bases. After removal of 5 bases from V and 6 bases from J, the junction contained 6 bases not matched to a gene. Per germline, CDR1 SGHVS and CDR2 FQNEAQ. The CDR3 spans 13 residues. In nucleotides, the CDR3 is TGTGCCAGCAGCACCGGACAGGGAGGCGAGCAGTACTTC. It encodes CASSTGQGGEQYF.

The rearrangement joins TRBV20-1 to TRBJ2-5; D is ambiguous. Germline values: CDR1 DFQATT, CDR2 SNEGSKA (reference sequence). The CDR3 is made up of 11 amino acids. V was trimmed by 5 bases and J by 3 bases, leaving 7 bases between them. The CDR3 is CSASGEETQYF. The CDR3 DNA is TGCAGTGCTTCCGGCGAAGAGACCCAGTACTTC.